This record covers a single T cell receptor beta chain. This sample is part of a study of CD8+ T cells in alopecia areata. Germline CDR1 is MNHNS and CDR2 is SASEGT. The CDR3 loop spans 17 amino acids. Trimming removed 1 base from V and 0 bases from J; junction bases left unmatched: 4. The authors extracted RNA and reverse transcribed it into cDNA as the sequencing template. Some clones are missing from TCRdb's copy, which holds only in-frame ones; the method was immunoSEQ multiplex PCR. The sample contains 200,000 or so clones, 56% of which appear only once. Sample: CD8+ T cells sorted from blood. The sequence was obtained from a human donor in good health. This chain uses TRBV6-1 with TRBJ2-1, with TRBD2 matching 9 bases. The CDR3 nucleotides are TGTGCCAGCAGTGAAGTCCCTAGCGGGGCCTCCTACAATGAGCAGTTCTTC. Translated, it gives CASSEVPSGASYNEQFF.